This T cell receptor beta chain was recorded in a study of blood T cell repertoires in COVID-19. Overall study: Sources were T cells, B-cell-depleted T cells, or PBMCs; the material itself was cDNA or gDNA.

Seattle-derived patients entered the study during active infection and were followed longitudinally. Germline V CDR1 and CDR2: LNHDA, SQIVND (reference sequence). The length of the CDR3 is 14 residues. The junction had 5 bases not matched to a gene; V was cut back by 7 bases and J by 4 bases. Clones were read by immunoSEQ multiplex PCR, and TCRdb kept only the in-frame ones, dropping some. This repertoire shows about 160,000 clones, around 82% found once; its top ten account for 6.5% to 9%. The sequence was obtained from a woman aged 40 to 50 with COVID-19, enrolled during active disease. Sequenced input: peripheral blood. The chain joins TRBV19 to TRBJ2-2; 8 positions match TRBD2. Here the CDR3 DNA reads TGTGCCAGTAAGGCGGGGGGACCCACCGGGGAGCTGTTTTTT. This gives the protein CASKAGGPTGELFF. Full variable domain (rest looked up from reference TRBV19 and TRBJ2-2): DGGITQSPKYLFRKEGQNVTLSCEQNLNHDAMYWYRQDPGQGLRLIYYSQIVNDFQKGDIAEGYSVSREKKESFPLTVTSAQKNPTAFYLCASKAGGPTGELFFGEGSRLTVL.